This T cell receptor beta chain was obtained from a study of beta chain features in type 1 diabetes. Findings of the study overall: The study found moderately but significantly shorter TCRB CDR3s in all four CD4+ subsets of Type 1 diabetes patients. PCR might favor shorter templates, equally in patients and controls. The naive, central memory and Treg TCRB repertoires showed an apparent similarity that was greater among patients than among healthy donors.

Expressed TCRB transcripts were sequenced after all isolated RNA was converted to cDNA. An average approximately 4 million reads came from naive, central memory and regulatory T cell samples. Sequencing used immunoSEQ multiplex PCR; TCRdb keeps in-frame clones, though not all of them. The sample yields 100,000 to 150,000 clones, about 17% seen once. This clone was observed a handful of times. The antigen remains unidentified. Germline CDR1 is SGDLS and CDR2 is YYNGEE. There are 15 residues in the CDR3. V was shortened by 3 bases and J by 8 bases, with 18 bases between the two germline ends. Based on CD45RO/CCR7/CD25/CD127/CD95/CD27, CD4+ regulatory, stem cell-like memory, naive and central memory cells were sorted.

The rearrangement uses TRBV9 and TRBJ2-1; D tentatively fits TRBD1 or TRBD2 (5 bases each). Sequenced material: central memory CD4+ T cells from blood. This receptor was identified in a man aged 30-40 years with type 1 diabetes. The CDR3 sequence: CASSGWDGRDDEQFF. The CDR3 region has the DNA TGTGCCAGCAGCGGCTGGGACGGAAGGGACGATGAGCAGTTCTTC.